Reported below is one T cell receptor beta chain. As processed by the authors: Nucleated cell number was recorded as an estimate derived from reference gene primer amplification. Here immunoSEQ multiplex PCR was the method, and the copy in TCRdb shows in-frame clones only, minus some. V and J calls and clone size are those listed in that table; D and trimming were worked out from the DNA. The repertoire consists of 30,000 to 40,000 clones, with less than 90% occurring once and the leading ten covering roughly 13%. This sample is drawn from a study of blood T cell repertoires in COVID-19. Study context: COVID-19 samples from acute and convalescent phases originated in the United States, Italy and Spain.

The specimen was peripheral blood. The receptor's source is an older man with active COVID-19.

CDR3 DNA: TGCGCCAGCAGCTTCTCAGGGGGCAATCAGCCCCAGCATTTT. Protein product: CASSFSGGNQPQHF. The chain uses TRBV5-1 and TRBJ1-5, with D possibly TRBD1 on 6 matching bases. This CDR3 region has 14 residues. The V end lost 2 bases, the J end lost 2 bases, and 8 bases lay between the germline ends. Germline V gene lookup returns CDR1 SGHRS and CDR2 YFSETQ.